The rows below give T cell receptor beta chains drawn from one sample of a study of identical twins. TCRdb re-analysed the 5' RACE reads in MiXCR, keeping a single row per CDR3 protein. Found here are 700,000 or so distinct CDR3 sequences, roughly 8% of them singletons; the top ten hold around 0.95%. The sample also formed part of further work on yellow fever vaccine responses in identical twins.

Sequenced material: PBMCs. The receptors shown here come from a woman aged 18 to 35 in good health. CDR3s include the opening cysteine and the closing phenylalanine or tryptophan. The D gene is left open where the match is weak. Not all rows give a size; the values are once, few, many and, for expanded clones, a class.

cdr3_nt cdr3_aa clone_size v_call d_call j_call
TGTGCCACCAGCAGAACCCTCCCGGACACTGCATGGGATGAGCAGTTCTTC CATSRTLPDTAWDEQFF many TRBV15 - TRBJ2-1
TGTGCCAGCAGCTCTTCTGCGGCGGGACGTGAGCAGTTCTTC CASSSSAAGREQFF few TRBV11-2 - TRBJ2-1
TGCAGTGCTCCCGATCGGGTAGCTCGGAGCTCCTACAATGAGCAGTTCTTC CSAPDRVARSSYNEQFF few TRBV20-1 - TRBJ2-1
TGTGCCTGTACAGGTTTAGAGACCCAGTACTTC CACTGLETQYF - TRBV30 - TRBJ2-5
TGTGCCAGCAGCAAAGCACGGGGATTTAGAGGCAATGAGCAGTTCTTC CASSKARGFRGNEQFF many TRBV21-1 - TRBJ2-1
TGTGCCAGCAGTTTTTTCGGGCAGACAAAAAACATTCAGTACTTC CASSFFGQTKNIQYF many TRBV12-3/TRBV12-4 - TRBJ2-4
TGCAGTGCTACTCGCACGGAGGGAGATACGCAGTATTTT CSATRTEGDTQYF - TRBV20-1 - TRBJ2-3
TGTGCCAGTAGGATGGGAGACTCAACTAATGAAAAACTGTTTTTT CASRMGDSTNEKLFF few TRBV19 - TRBJ1-4
TGTGCCAGCAATGGACAGGACACTGAAGCTTTCTTT CASNGQDTEAFF few TRBV6-2/TRBV6-3 TRBD1 TRBJ1-1
TGTGCCAGCAGTTACGGGACAGGGAAAAACATTCAGTACTTC CASSYGTGKNIQYF few TRBV6-2/TRBV6-3 TRBD1 TRBJ2-4
TGTGCCAGCAGTTCTTTTGGACAGGCCCGCACAGATACGCAGTATTTT CASSSFGQARTDTQYF many TRBV12-3/TRBV12-4 TRBD1 TRBJ2-3
TGTGCCAGCAGTTTGAACCGTGGACGGTTCCCCTCCTACGAGCAGTACTTC CASSLNRGRFPSYEQYF - TRBV12-3/TRBV12-4 - TRBJ2-7
TGTGCCAGCAGTTCCCCAGCAGGGGCTAAGGAGACCCAGTACTTC CASSSPAGAKETQYF few TRBV12-3/TRBV12-4 - TRBJ2-5
TGTGCCACCAGCAGCAGGACAGGGGTCAGTGCAGATACGCAGTATTTT CATSSRTGVSADTQYF few TRBV15 TRBD1 TRBJ2-3
TGCGCCAGCAAATTAGAGGACCAACCTCAAGAGACCCAGTACTTC CASKLEDQPQETQYF - TRBV5-1 - TRBJ2-5
TGTGCCAGCAGCTCGAAAAGGGACTCCCTTCTCTCCTACGAGCAGTACTTC CASSSKRDSLLSYEQYF few TRBV7-9 - TRBJ2-7
TGTGCCAGCAGAGTAAGCGGGGGGAGCACAGATACGCAGTATTTT CASRVSGGSTDTQYF - TRBV7-2 TRBD2 TRBJ2-3
TGCAGTGCTCTTACTTCACCGGGACGGATAAACACCGGGGAGCTGTTTTTT CSALTSPGRINTGELFF - TRBV20-1 - TRBJ2-2
TGTGCCAGCAGCTTTAAGACAGGGTACACCGGGGAGCTGTTTTTT CASSFKTGYTGELFF - TRBV7-2 TRBD1 TRBJ2-2
TGTGCCAGCAGCCGGGGGGCGGACATCTACGAGCAGTACTTC CASSRGADIYEQYF many TRBV11-2 - TRBJ2-7